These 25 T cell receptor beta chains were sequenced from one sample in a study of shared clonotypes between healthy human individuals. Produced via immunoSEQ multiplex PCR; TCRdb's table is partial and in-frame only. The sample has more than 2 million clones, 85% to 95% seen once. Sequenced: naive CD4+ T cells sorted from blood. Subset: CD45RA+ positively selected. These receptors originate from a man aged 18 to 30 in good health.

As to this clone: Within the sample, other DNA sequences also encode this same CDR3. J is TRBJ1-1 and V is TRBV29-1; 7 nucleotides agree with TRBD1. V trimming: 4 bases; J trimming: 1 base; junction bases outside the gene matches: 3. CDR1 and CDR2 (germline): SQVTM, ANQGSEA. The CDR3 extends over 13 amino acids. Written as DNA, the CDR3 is TGCAGCGTTGGTGACAGGGCGAACACTGAAGCTTTCTTT. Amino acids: CSVGDRANTEAFF.

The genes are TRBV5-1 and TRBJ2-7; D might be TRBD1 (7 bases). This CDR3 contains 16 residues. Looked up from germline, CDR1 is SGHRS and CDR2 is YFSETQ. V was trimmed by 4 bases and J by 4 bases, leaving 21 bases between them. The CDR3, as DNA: TGCGCCAGCAGCCTTTCCGCAGGGGGGCCCGCTTACGAGCAGTACTTC. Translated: CASSLSAGGPAYEQYF.

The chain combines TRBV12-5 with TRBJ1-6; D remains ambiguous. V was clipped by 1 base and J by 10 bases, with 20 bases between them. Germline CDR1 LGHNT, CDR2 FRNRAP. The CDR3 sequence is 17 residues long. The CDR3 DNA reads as TGTGCTAGTGGTTTGGGACTCCTCGGGCAGAGTTTGTCACCCCTCCACTTT. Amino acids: CASGLGLLGQSLSPLHF.

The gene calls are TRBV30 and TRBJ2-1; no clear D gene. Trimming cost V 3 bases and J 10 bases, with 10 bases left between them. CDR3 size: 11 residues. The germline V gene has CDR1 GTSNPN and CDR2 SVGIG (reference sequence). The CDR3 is CAWSAYGEQFF. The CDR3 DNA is TGTGCCTGGAGCGCCTACGGGGAGCAGTTCTTC.

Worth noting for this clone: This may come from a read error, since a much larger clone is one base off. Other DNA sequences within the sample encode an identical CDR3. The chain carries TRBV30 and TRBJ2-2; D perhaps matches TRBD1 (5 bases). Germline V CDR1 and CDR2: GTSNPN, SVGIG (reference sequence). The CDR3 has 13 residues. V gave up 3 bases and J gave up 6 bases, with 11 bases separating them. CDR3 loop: CAWSVQGAGELFF. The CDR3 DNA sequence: TGTGCCTGGAGCGTACAAGGGGCCGGGGAGCTGTTTTTT.

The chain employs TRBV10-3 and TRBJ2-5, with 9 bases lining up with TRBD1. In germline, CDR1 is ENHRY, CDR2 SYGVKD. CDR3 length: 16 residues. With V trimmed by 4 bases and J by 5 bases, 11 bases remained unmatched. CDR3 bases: TGTGCCATCAGTGCTAGCCTTGGACAGGGGACGGAGACCCAGTACTTC. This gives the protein CAISASLGQGTETQYF.

CDR3 residues: CASSYSPGQSTGELFF. CDR3 in DNA: TGTGCCAGCAGTTACTCTCCGGGACAGTCCACCGGGGAGCTGTTTTTT. The chain combines TRBV6-5 with TRBJ2-2; 7 bases map to TRBD1. Germline assignment: CDR1 MNHEY and CDR2 SVGAGI. This CDR3 is built from 16 residues. Germline trimming cut 0 bases from V and 4 bases from J; bases unmatched to any gene: 5.

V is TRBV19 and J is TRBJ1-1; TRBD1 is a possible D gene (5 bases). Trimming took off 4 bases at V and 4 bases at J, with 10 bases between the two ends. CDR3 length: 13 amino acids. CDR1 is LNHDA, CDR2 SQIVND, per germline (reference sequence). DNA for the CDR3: TGTGCCAGTAGTACAGGGATCGGCACTGAAGCTTTCTTT. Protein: CASSTGIGTEAFF.

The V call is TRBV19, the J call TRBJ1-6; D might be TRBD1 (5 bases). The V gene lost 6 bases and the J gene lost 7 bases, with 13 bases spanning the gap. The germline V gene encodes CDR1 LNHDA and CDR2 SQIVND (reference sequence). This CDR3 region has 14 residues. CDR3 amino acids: CASSTSGTNSPLHF. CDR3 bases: TGTGCCAGTAGCACCTCCGGGACGAATTCACCCCTCCACTTT. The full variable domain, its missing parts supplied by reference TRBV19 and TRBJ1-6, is DGGITQSPKYLFRKEGQNVTLSCEQNLNHDAMYWYRQDPGQGLRLIYYSQIVNDFQKGDIAEGYSVSREKKESFPLTVTSAQKNPTAFYLCASSTSGTNSPLHFGNGTRLTVT.

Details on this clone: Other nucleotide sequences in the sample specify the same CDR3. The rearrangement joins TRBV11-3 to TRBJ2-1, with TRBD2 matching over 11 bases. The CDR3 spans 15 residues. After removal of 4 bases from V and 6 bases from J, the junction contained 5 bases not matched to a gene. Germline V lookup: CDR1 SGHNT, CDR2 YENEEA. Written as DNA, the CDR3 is TGTGCCAGCAGCTCCTTAGCGGGAGGGCCCAATGAGCAGTTCTTC. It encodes CASSSLAGGPNEQFF.

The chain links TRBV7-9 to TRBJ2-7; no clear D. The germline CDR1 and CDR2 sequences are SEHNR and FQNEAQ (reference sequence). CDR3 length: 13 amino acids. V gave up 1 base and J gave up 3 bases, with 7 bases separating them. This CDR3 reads CASSLVDHYEQYF. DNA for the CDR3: TGTGCCAGCAGCTTAGTAGATCACTACGAGCAGTACTTC.

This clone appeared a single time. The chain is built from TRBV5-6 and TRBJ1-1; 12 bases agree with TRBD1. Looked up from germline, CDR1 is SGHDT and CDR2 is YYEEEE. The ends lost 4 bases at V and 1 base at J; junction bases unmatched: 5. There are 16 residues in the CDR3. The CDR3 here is CASSRGTGGKNTEAFF. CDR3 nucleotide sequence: TGTGCCAGCAGCCGAGGGACAGGGGGCAAGAACACTGAAGCTTTCTTT.

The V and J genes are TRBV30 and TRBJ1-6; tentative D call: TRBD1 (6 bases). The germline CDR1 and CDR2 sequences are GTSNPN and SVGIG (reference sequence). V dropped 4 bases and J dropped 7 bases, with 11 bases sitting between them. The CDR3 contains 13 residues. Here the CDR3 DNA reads TGTGCCTGGACAGGGGAGGAGAATTCACCCCTCCACTTT. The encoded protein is CAWTGEENSPLHF.

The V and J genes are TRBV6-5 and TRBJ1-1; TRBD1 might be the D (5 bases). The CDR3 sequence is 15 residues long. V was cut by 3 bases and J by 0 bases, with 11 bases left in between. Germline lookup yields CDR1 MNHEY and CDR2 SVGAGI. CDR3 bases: TGTGCCAGCAGTTATCAGGGAACCATGAACACTGAAGCTTTCTTT. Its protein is CASSYQGTMNTEAFF.

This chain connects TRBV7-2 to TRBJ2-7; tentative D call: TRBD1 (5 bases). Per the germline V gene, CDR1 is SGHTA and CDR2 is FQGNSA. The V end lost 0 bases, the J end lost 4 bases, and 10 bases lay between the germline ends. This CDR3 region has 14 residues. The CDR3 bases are TGTGCCAGCAGCTTAGCGCAGGGCCTTTACGAGCAGTACTTC. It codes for CASSLAQGLYEQYF.

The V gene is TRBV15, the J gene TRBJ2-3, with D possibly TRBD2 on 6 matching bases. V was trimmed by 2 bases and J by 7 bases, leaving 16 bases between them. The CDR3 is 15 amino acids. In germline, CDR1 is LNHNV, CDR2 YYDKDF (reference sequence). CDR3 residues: CATSRQRAGSYTQYF. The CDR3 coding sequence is TGTGCCACCAGCAGACAACGCGCCGGGAGCTATACGCAGTATTTT.

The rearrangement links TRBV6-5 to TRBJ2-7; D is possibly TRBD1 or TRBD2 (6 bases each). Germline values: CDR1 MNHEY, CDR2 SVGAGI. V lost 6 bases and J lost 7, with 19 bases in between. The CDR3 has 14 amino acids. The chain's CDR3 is CASRGAGSTREQYF. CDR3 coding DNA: TGTGCCAGCAGGGGGGCGGGGAGTACGAGGGAGCAGTACTTC.

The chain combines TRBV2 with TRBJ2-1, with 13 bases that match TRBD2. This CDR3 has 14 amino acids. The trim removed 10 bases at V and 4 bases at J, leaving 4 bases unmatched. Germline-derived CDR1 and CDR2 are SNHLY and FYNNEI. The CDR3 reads CATATSGRYNEQFF. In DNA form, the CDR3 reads TGTGCCACCGCGACTAGCGGGAGGTACAATGAGCAGTTCTTC.

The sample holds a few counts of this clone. The CDR3 protein is CASSMTGITYEQYF. The CDR3 DNA follows: TGTGCCAGTAGTATGACAGGGATAACCTACGAGCAGTACTTC. V is TRBV19 and J is TRBJ2-7, with 7 nucleotides matching TRBD1. Germline assignment: CDR1 LNHDA and CDR2 SQIVND (reference sequence). The CDR3 is 14 residues long. Unmatched junction bases numbered 4, after V lost 3 bases and J lost 2 bases.

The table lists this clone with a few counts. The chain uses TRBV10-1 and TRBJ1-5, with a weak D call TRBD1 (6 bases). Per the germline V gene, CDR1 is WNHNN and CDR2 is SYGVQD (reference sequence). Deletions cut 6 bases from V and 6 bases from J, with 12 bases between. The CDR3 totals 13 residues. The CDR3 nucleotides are TGCGCCAGCAGCGGACAGCTCGGTCAGCCCCAGCATTTT. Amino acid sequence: CASSGQLGQPQHF.

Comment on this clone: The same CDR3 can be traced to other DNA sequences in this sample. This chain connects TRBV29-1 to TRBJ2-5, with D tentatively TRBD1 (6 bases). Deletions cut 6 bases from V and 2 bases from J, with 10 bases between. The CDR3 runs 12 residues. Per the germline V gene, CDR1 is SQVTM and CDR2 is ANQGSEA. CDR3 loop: CSVGTPQETQYF. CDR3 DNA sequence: TGCAGCGTAGGGACACCTCAAGAGACCCAGTACTTC.

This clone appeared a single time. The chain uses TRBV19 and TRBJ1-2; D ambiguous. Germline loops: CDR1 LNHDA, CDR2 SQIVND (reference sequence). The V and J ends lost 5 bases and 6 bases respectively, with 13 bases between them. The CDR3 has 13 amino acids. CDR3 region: CASSVLAGNGYTF. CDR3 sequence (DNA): TGTGCCAGTAGTGTCTTAGCGGGGAATGGCTACACCTTC.

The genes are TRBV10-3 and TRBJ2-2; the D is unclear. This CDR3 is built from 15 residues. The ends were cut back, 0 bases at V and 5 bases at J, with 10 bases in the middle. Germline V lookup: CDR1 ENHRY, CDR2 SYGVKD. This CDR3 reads CAISESGPSTGELFF. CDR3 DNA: TGTGCCATCAGTGAGTCAGGACCGTCTACCGGGGAGCTGTTTTTT.

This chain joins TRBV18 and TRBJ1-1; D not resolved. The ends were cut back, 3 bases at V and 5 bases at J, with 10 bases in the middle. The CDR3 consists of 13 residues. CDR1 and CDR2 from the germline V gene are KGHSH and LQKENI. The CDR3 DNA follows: TGTGCCAGCTCACCCGCTAGTAGGACTGAAGCTTTCTTT. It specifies CASSPASRTEAFF.

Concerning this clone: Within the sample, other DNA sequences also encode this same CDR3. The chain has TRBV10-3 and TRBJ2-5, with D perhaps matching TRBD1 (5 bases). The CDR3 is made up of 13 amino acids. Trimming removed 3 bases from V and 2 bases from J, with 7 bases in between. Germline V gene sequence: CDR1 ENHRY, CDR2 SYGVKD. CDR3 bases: TGTGCCATCAGTGAACGACAGCAAGAGACCCAGTACTTC. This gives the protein CAISERQQETQYF.